Listed below are T cell receptor beta chains from one sample, sequenced in a study of a mutant IDH1 vaccine in newly diagnosed glioma. These receptors have no known antigen. Profiled with immunoSEQ multiplex PCR; TCRdb holds only in-frame clones, not every one. The sample consists of roughly 56,000 clones, roughly 76% of them appearing once. Specimen: PBMCs, collected from a glioma patient whose treatment included an IDH1 peptide vaccine. The source is a man aged 45-60 years with glioma. Each CDR3 is given with its conserved first and last residue. The D gene is left open where the match is weak. Size tells how often a clone was seen (once, few, many) or the class of an expanded clone, and some rows leave it out.

v_call	j_call	d_call	clone_size	cdr3_nt	cdr3_aa
TRBV6-1	TRBJ2-7	TRBD1	.	TGTGCCAGTTCGTCACAGGGGACCTACGAGCAGTACTTC	CASSSQGTYEQYF
TRBV2	TRBJ2-7	.	.	TGTGCCGGCAGGTCAGACAGTCTCTTTGAGCAGTACTTC	CAGRSDSLFEQYF
TRBV18	TRBJ2-5	.	.	TGTGCCAGTGGGGAGGAGACCCAGTACTTC	CASGEETQYF
TRBV5-5	TRBJ2-6	.	.	TGTGCCAGCAGCCCGACACAGGCTGGGGCCAACGTCCTGACTTTC	CASSPTQAGANVLTF
TRBV9	TRBJ2-1	TRBD2	.	TGTGCCAGCAGCGTAGTCGGCGGTTGGGGGGGTCTCTACAATGAGCAGTTCTTC	CASSVVGGWGGLYNEQFF
TRBV6-5	TRBJ1-2	TRBD1	.	TGTGCCAGCAAAGACAGGGGTTACTATGGCTACACCTTC	CASKDRGYYGYTF
TRBV5-1	TRBJ2-7	.	.	TGCGCCAGCAGCTTGGATTGGGGAGGCTACGAGCAGTACTTC	CASSLDWGGYEQYF
TRBV25-1	TRBJ2-5	.	.	TGTGCCAGCAAGGACGCAGGGGCGGACGAGACCCAGTACTTC	CASKDAGADETQYF
TRBV4-3	TRBJ2-7	TRBD2	.	TGCGCCAGCAGCCCGGCTAGCGGGGGGGCCGTATACGAGCAGTACTTC	CASSPASGGAVYEQYF
TRBV30	TRBJ1-1	.	.	TGTGCCTGGAGTGTGCCCCAGAGGGCCCCTGAAGCTTTCTTT	CAWSVPQRAPEAFF
TRBV5-1	TRBJ2-4	TRBD2	.	TGCGCCAGCAGCTTGGGCAGCGGGGGGGCACAAAACATTCAGTACTTC	CASSLGSGGAQNIQYF
TRBV2	TRBJ1-5	.	.	TGTGCCAGCAGCCCAGACAGGATTACTCAGCCCCAGCATTTT	CASSPDRITQPQHF
TRBV29-1	TRBJ1-2	.	.	TGCAGCTCCCGGGGTATTTATGGCTACACCTTC	CSSRGIYGYTF
TRBV18	TRBJ1-1	.	many	TGTGCCAGCTCACCGGGGGTTCGGACTGAAGCTTTCTTT	CASSPGVRTEAFF
TRBV7-2	TRBJ1-1	.	.	TGTGCCAGCAGCCGGAGATCAACGGAGAACACTGAAGCTTTCTTT	CASSRRSTENTEAFF
TRBV7-7	TRBJ2-7	.	.	TGTGCTAGCAGCTTAGCGCTGGCAGAAGAGCAGTACTTC	CASSLALAEEQYF
TRBV18	TRBJ2-7	.	.	TGTGCCAGCTCAATACAGGACGAGCAGTACTTC	CASSIQDEQYF
TRBV7-9	TRBJ1-1	TRBD1	.	TGTGCCAGCAGCTTAGGGGCAGGGGGTTTCACTGAAGCTTTCTTT	CASSLGAGGFTEAFF
TRBV6-1	TRBJ2-7	.	.	TGTGCCAGCAGTGACCGGGACACCTCCTACGAGCAGTACTTC	CASSDRDTSYEQYF
TRBV7-2	TRBJ1-5	TRBD1	.	TGTGCCAGCAGGACAGGGAATAGCAATCAGCCCCAGCATTTT	CASRTGNSNQPQHF
TRBV7-9	TRBJ2-7	.	few	TGTGCCAGCAGCTTAGGTGGGACGGAGTCCTACGAGCAGTACTTC	CASSLGGTESYEQYF
TRBV1	TRBJ1-3	.	many	TGCACCAGCAGCCAAGATTGCTCCTCTGGAAACACCATATATTTT	CTSSQDCSSGNTIYF
TRBV10-3	TRBJ1-1	.	few	TGTGCCATCAGTGCTGGGGGGGGGCGGACTGAAGCTTTCTTT	CAISAGGGRTEAFF
TRBV5-4	TRBJ2-7	.	few	TGTGCCAGCAGCTTGGGAACGGGGGGCCAATACGAGCAGTACTTC	CASSLGTGGQYEQYF
TRBV5-8	TRBJ2-7	.	.	TGTGCCAGCAGCTTGGGCCCCGGGCAGGGGGAGCAGTACTTC	CASSLGPGQGEQYF
TRBV7-3	TRBJ1-2	.	.	TGTGCCAGCAGCTTACTTGGGGGAACCTATGGCTACACCTTC	CASSLLGGTYGYTF
TRBV5-1	TRBJ2-7	TRBD1	once	TGCGCCAGCAGCTTTGGGACAGGGAGGGAGCAGTACTTC	CASSFGTGREQYF
TRBV4-2	TRBJ1-1	.	few	TGTGCCAGCAGTTTTTCGGGGGGCACTGAAGCTTTCTTT	CASSFSGGTEAFF
TRBV10-3	TRBJ1-3	TRBD1	.	TGTGCCATCGGTGGGAACAGGGGGGTGAACACCATATATTTT	CAIGGNRGVNTIYF
TRBV7-2	TRBJ2-7	TRBD1	.	TGTGCCAGCAGCTCAGGGGGTGTCTACGAGCAGTACTTC	CASSSGGVYEQYF
TRBV19	TRBJ1-1	.	.	TGTGCCAGTAGCACCGGACACCACACTGAAGCTTTCTTT	CASSTGHHTEAFF
TRBV7-2	TRBJ1-5	.	.	TGTGCCAGCAGCTTAGTGGGGGAGAGCAATCAGCCCCAGCATTTT	CASSLVGESNQPQHF
TRBV19	TRBJ2-4	.	.	TGTGCCAGTAGTATCAAGGATGTGAACATTCAGTACTTC	CASSIKDVNIQYF
TRBV5-1	TRBJ1-1	TRBD1	.	TGCGCCAGCAGCCGGCGGACAGGTCCGCGAAAGATGAACACTGAAGCTTTCTTT	CASSRRTGPRKMNTEAFF
TRBV5-8	TRBJ2-7	TRBD1	.	TGTGCCAGCACCTACGGACAGGGAGCCTACGAGCAGTACTTC	CASTYGQGAYEQYF
TRBV4-1	TRBJ2-1	TRBD2	.	TGCGCCAGCAGCTACTTGACTGGGCGGGGGGGCCATGAGCAGTTCTTC	CASSYLTGRGGHEQFF
TRBV5-1	TRBJ1-2	.	.	TGCGCCAGCAGCTTGCAGTCTACTAACTATGGCTACACCTTC	CASSLQSTNYGYTF